Below, 11 T cell receptor beta chains from the same sample are listed, as sequenced in a study of cytomegalovirus exposure and HLA in healthy donors. The PCR contained 60 Vbeta and 13 Jbeta primers. Generated by immunoSEQ multiplex PCR, the TCRdb table keeps only in-frame clones and is missing some. Here the sample spans 200,000 to 250,000 clones, 75% being singletons. The sequenced sample consisted of PBMCs. These receptors all stem from a woman in her twenties or thirties in good health and CMV-seronegative.

The chain employs TRBV2 and TRBJ1-1, with 8 bases aligning to TRBD1. The germline V gene has CDR1 SNHLY and CDR2 FYNNEI. The CDR3 has 14 residues. The V gene end was trimmed by 4 bases and the J gene end by 5 bases; junction bases not matched to a gene: 6. For the CDR3, the DNA is TGTGCCAGCAGTGCCACAGGGGGGAGGACTGAAGCTTTCTTT. Its protein product is CASSATGGRTEAFF.

This chain joins TRBV6-1 and TRBJ2-3; D possibly corresponds to TRBD1 (5 bases). V was clipped by 2 bases and J by 6 bases, with 15 bases between them. The V gene's germline CDR1 is MNHNS and CDR2 SASEGT. The CDR3 sequence is 15 residues long. The CDR3 DNA reads as TGTGCCAGCAGTGAAAACAACAGGCCGCGGGATACGCAGTATTTT. This encodes CASSENNRPRDTQYF.

V usage is TRBV13 and J usage is TRBJ1-5; D not certain. With 5 bases removed from V and 9 bases from J, the gap between germline ends came to 14 bases. Germline V gene lookup returns CDR1 PRHDT and CDR2 FYEKMQ (reference sequence). The CDR3 is made up of 13 amino acids. CDR3 bases: TGTGCCAGCAGCCCCCATCGCGGAGGGCCCCAGCATTTT. Encoded protein: CASSPHRGGPQHF.

This clone came up once. The gene calls are TRBV11-1 and TRBJ1-2; 7 bases align to TRBD1. The germline CDR1 and CDR2 sequences are SGHAT and FQDESV (reference sequence). The junction had 6 bases not matched to a gene; V was cut back by 4 bases and J by 4 bases. This CDR3 spans 14 amino acids. CDR3 amino acids: CASSSQSGGYGYTF. In DNA form, the CDR3 reads TGTGCCAGCAGCTCGCAATCAGGGGGCTATGGCTACACCTTC.

The chain has TRBV6-1 and TRBJ1-6; TRBD1 is a possible D gene (6 bases). Trimming removed 0 bases from V and 6 bases from J, with 12 bases in between. The germline V gene has CDR1 MNHNS and CDR2 SASEGT. This CDR3 is built from 16 residues. The CDR3 loop reads CASSEARGPRNSPLHF. The DNA of the CDR3 is TGTGCCAGCAGTGAAGCGCGGGGGCCACGTAATTCACCCCTCCACTTT.

The DNA for the CDR3 is TGTGCCAGCAGCCATTCGCGGGGGTCACCCTACAATGAGCAGTTCTTC. Translation: CASSHSRGSPYNEQFF. This chain uses TRBV4-2 with TRBJ2-1; 7 bases fit TRBD2. The V gene's germline CDR1 is LGHNA and CDR2 YNFKEQ. V was clipped by 3 bases and J by 2 bases; unmatched bases: 7. The CDR3 runs 16 residues.

This clone was detected only once. This chain connects TRBV5-6 to TRBJ2-1; 8 positions agree with TRBD2. The J segment lost 2 bases and the V segment lost 3 bases, leaving 7 bases of the junction unmatched. Per germline, CDR1 SGHDT and CDR2 YYEEEE. The CDR3 is 16 amino acids. CDR3 coding DNA: TGTGCCAGCAGCTATTCCGGGACTAGACCCTACAATGAGCAGTTCTTC. Protein: CASSYSGTRPYNEQFF.

V and J are TRBV5-1 and TRBJ2-1; 8 bases match TRBD1. V shed 4 bases and J 4 bases; nucleotides not matched to a gene: 7. The germline V gene encodes CDR1 SGHRS and CDR2 YFSETQ. This CDR3 has 15 residues. CDR3 nucleotides: TGCGCCAGCAGCCTTTTACAGGGGGGATACAATGAGCAGTTCTTC. Amino acids: CASSLLQGGYNEQFF.

This rearrangement joins TRBV27 to TRBJ1-4; D ambiguous. Germline lookup yields CDR1 MNHEY and CDR2 SMNVEV (reference sequence). The CDR3 runs 14 residues. The V and J ends lost 7 bases and 7 bases respectively, with 16 bases between them. Here the CDR3 reads CASTATVGGEKLFF. DNA of the CDR3: TGTGCCAGCACCGCTACAGTGGGAGGTGAAAAACTGTTTTTT.

The rearrangement joins TRBV29-1 to TRBJ2-2; D is uncertain. Trimming took off 4 bases at V and 5 bases at J, with 5 bases between the two ends. This CDR3 region has 11 residues. In germline, CDR1 is SQVTM, CDR2 ANQGSEA. The CDR3 DNA reads TGCAGCGTTGCCCCAACCGGGGAGCTGTTTTTT. Residues: CSVAPTGELFF.

This clone has ten or more counts. The chain recombines TRBV6-5 with TRBJ2-5; 7 bases agree with TRBD1. This CDR3 contains 15 residues. Germline lookup yields CDR1 MNHEY and CDR2 SVGAGI. The trim removed 2 bases at V and 4 bases at J, leaving 7 bases unmatched. The CDR3 DNA follows: TGTGCCAGCAGTTACAGGAAGGGGGCTCGAGAGACCCAGTACTTC. Amino acid sequence: CASSYRKGARETQYF.